Each of the 20 T cell receptor beta chains below was sequenced from the same sample in a study of control samples from healthy donors and cancer patients. Sequencing was performed with immunoSEQ multiplex PCR; in TCRdb, only in-frame clones are kept and a portion is missing. The data hold about 54,000 clones, with around 96% observed a single time. Sequenced: blood. These receptors came from a woman in her 30s in good health.

The chain carries TRBV28 and TRBJ1-5, with TRBD1 matching over 7 bases. The CDR3 covers 14 residues. Germline CDR1 and CDR2: MDHEN and SYDVKM. The V and J ends lost 3 bases and 6 bases, in that order; junction bases with no gene match: 5. The CDR3 sequence is CASSFGQGVQPQHF. The CDR3 DNA sequence: TGTGCCAGCAGTTTCGGCCAGGGGGTTCAGCCCCAGCATTTT.

The chain links TRBV19 to TRBJ1-1; a possible D gene is TRBD1 (5 bases). CDR1 and CDR2 (germline): LNHDA, SQIVND (reference sequence). The length of the CDR3 is 16 residues. V gave up 2 bases and J gave up 4 bases, with 17 bases separating them. The CDR3 DNA is TGTGCCAGTAGTATAAACAAGGGGCCGAGATTCACTGAAGCTTTCTTT. Its protein is CASSINKGPRFTEAFF.

The J gene is TRBJ2-4, the V gene TRBV7-2; D is perhaps TRBD1 or TRBD2 (5 bases each). The CDR3 loop spans 13 amino acids. Germline V lookup: CDR1 SGHTA, CDR2 FQGNSA. V was pared by 1 base and J by 15 bases, with 16 bases between. CDR3 in DNA: TGTGCCAGCAGCTTAGAGGGGCCCGAGGGAAGGTACTTC. Protein: CASSLEGPEGRYF.

The chain couples TRBV25-1 to TRBJ2-5; no clear D. The germline V gene has CDR1 MGHDK and CDR2 SYGVNS. V gave up 6 bases and J gave up 0 bases, with 5 bases separating them. The CDR3 length is 12 residues. The CDR3 sequence: CASSADQETQYF. The CDR3 DNA follows: TGTGCCAGCAGCGCGGACCAAGAGACCCAGTACTTC. Combining the CDR3 with reference TRBV25-1 and TRBJ2-5 gives the whole variable domain EADIYQTPRYLVIGTGKKITLECSQTMGHDKMYWYQQDPGMELHLIHYSYGVNSTEKGDLSSESTVSRIRTEHFPLTLESARPSHTSQYLCASSADQETQYFGPGTRLLVL.

This chain joins TRBV7-9 and TRBJ2-3, with a tentative D call TRBD2 (6 bases). CDR1 SEHNR and CDR2 FQNEAQ come from the germline V gene (reference sequence). Trimming removed 3 bases from V and 6 bases from J, with 19 bases in between. The CDR3 sequence is 16 residues long. As DNA, the CDR3 is TGTGCCAGCAGCTTTATCATGCTAGCGAGGTTGGATACGCAGTATTTT. Amino acids: CASSFIMLARLDTQYF.

The gene calls are TRBV5-3 and TRBJ1-4; no reliable D call. TRBV5-3 is marked as an open reading frame, function uncertain. The germline V and J ends were trimmed by 0 bases and 0 bases, with 18 bases remaining between them. CDR3 size: 19 residues. CDR3 DNA: TGTGCCAGAAGCTTGGGGGATCTAATTTTCTTTGCAACTAATGAAAAACTGTTTTTT. This sequence encodes CARSLGDLIFFATNEKLFF.

The rearrangement uses TRBV7-3 and TRBJ2-7; D gene unclear. Germline-derived CDR1 and CDR2 are SGHTA and FQGTGA. The CDR3 sequence is 15 residues long. The V end lost 2 bases, the J end lost 7 bases, and 18 bases lay between the germline ends. The CDR3 bases are TGTGCCAGCAGCTTACCCTTACCATCCAAAGGTGAGCAGTACTTC. This encodes CASSLPLPSKGEQYF.

The chain couples TRBV28 to TRBJ1-5; TRBD1 agrees at 7 bases. The CDR3 is 17 residues long. V was clipped by 2 bases and J by 2 bases; unmatched bases: 9. In germline, CDR1 is MDHEN, CDR2 SYDVKM. CDR3 sequence reads: CASSLEDRARGNQPQHF. The CDR3 DNA sequence: TGTGCCAGCAGTTTAGAAGACAGGGCGAGGGGCAATCAGCCCCAGCATTTT.

This sequence joins TRBV30 and TRBJ1-1; unclear D gene. In germline, CDR1 is GTSNPN, CDR2 SVGIG (reference sequence). The germline V and J ends were trimmed by 7 bases and 0 bases, with 15 bases remaining between them. This CDR3 spans 14 amino acids. CDR3 nucleotides: TGTGCCTCGCAGCCCTGGGGAATGAACACTGAAGCTTTCTTT. It specifies CASQPWGMNTEAFF. Drawing the rest from reference TRBV30 and TRBJ1-1, the complete variable domain is SQTIHQWPATLVQPVGSPLSLECTVEGTSNPNLYWYRQAAGRGLQLLFYSVGIGQISSEVPQNLSASRPQDRQFILSSKKLLLSDSGFYLCASQPWGMNTEAFFGQGTRLTVV.

The rearrangement links TRBV27 to TRBJ1-1, with 8 bases identical to TRBD1. V was pared by 0 bases and J by 8 bases, with 11 bases of the junction left unmatched. Germline loops: CDR1 MNHEY, CDR2 SMNVEV (reference sequence). The CDR3 has 16 residues. This chain's CDR3 is CASSLSWDRLNSEAFF. For the CDR3, the DNA is TGTGCCAGCAGTTTATCCTGGGACAGGCTAAATTCGGAAGCTTTCTTT.

In this sample, this clone turned up once. The chain employs TRBV7-9 and TRBJ1-1; a possible D gene is TRBD1 (5 bases). Germline CDR1 SEHNR, CDR2 FQNEAQ (reference sequence). The V end was cut by 1 base, the J end by 4 bases, with 16 bases between. CDR3 length equals 16 residues. In nucleotides, the CDR3 is TGTGCCAGCAGCTTAGGAGGGGTCGGCTCGGGCACTGAAGCTTTCTTT. It is translated as CASSLGGVGSGTEAFF.

This clone showed up just once. The rearrangement uses TRBV19 and TRBJ2-7; D not resolved. CDR3 size: 14 residues. With 1 base removed from V and 0 bases from J, the gap between germline ends came to 7 bases. CDR1 LNHDA and CDR2 SQIVND come from the germline V gene (reference sequence). CDR3 bases: TGTGCCAGTAGTATAGTTGGCAGCTCCTACGAGCAGTACTTC. Protein product: CASSIVGSSYEQYF.

This rearrangement joins TRBV5-4 to TRBJ2-5, with D possibly called TRBD1 or TRBD2 (5 bases each). The CDR3 covers 13 residues. Trimming took off 3 bases at V and 5 bases at J, with 11 bases between the two ends. Germline loops: CDR1 SGHNT, CDR2 YYREEE (reference sequence). The chain's CDR3 is CASSWGNKETQYF. CDR3 bases: TGTGCCAGCAGCTGGGGGAACAAGGAGACCCAGTACTTC.

This clone was seen only once. This rearrangement joins TRBV18 to TRBJ2-1; D ambiguous. Germline CDR1 reads KGHSH; CDR2 reads LQKENI. V dropped 3 bases and J dropped 8 bases, with 11 bases sitting between them. The CDR3 is made up of 13 amino acids. CDR3 protein: CASSPGSGHEQFF. DNA of the CDR3: TGTGCCAGCTCACCGGGTTCTGGTCATGAGCAGTTCTTC.

This rearrangement joins TRBV30 to TRBJ2-5; TRBD1 matches at 9 bases. CDR3 length: 15 amino acids. Germline V gives CDR1 GTSNPN, CDR2 SVGIG (reference sequence). Germline trimming cut 3 bases from V and 10 bases from J; bases unmatched to any gene: 15. CDR3: CAWSNTGTGRSGQYF. The CDR3 DNA follows: TGTGCCTGGAGCAATACCGGGACAGGGAGGTCGGGCCAGTACTTC.

The rearrangement uses TRBV6-5 and TRBJ2-7, with 9 bases aligning to TRBD2. In germline, CDR1 is MNHEY, CDR2 SVGAGI. Trimming removed 7 bases from V and 0 bases from J; junction bases left unmatched: 7. CDR3 length: 15 amino acids. The CDR3 sequence is CASNPLAGVSYEQYF. CDR3 DNA sequence: TGTGCCAGCAATCCCTTAGCGGGAGTCTCCTACGAGCAGTACTTC.

The J gene is TRBJ2-7, the V gene TRBV7-8; tentatively, D is TRBD2 (5 bases). This CDR3 contains 14 residues. V gave up 3 bases and J gave up 2 bases, with 11 bases separating them. The V gene's germline CDR1 is SGHVS and CDR2 FQNEAQ. The CDR3 DNA reads TGTGCCAGCAGCTTCGGGAAAGGGCCCTACGAGCAGTACTTC. This encodes CASSFGKGPYEQYF. Filled out from reference TRBV7-8 and TRBJ2-7, the complete variable domain reads GAGVSQSPRYKVAKRGQDVALRCDPISGHVSLFWYQQALGQGPEFLTYFQNEAQLDKSGLPSDRFFAERPEGSVSTLKIQRTQQEDSAVYLCASSFGKGPYEQYFGPGTRLTVT.

The chain carries TRBV28 and TRBJ2-2; 7 bases match TRBD1. This CDR3 contains 16 residues. The V gene's germline CDR1 is MDHEN and CDR2 SYDVKM. With V trimmed by 5 bases and J by 6 bases, 12 bases remained unmatched. The chain's CDR3 is CASSRPGQSFSGELFF. The CDR3 nucleotides read TGTGCCAGCAGTCGCCCGGGACAGTCTTTCTCCGGGGAGCTGTTTTTT.

The CDR3 DNA reads as TGTGCCAGCAGCCTAGGGCGGGAGGTTGAGCAGTTCTTC. It is translated as CASSLGREVEQFF. The chain joins TRBV11-3 to TRBJ2-1; 8 bases agree with TRBD2. Losses at the gene ends were 5 bases for V and 9 bases for J; bases not matched to a gene: 6. The CDR3 sequence is 13 residues long. Germline CDR1 and CDR2: SGHNT and YENEEA.

The V and J genes are TRBV25-1 and TRBJ1-5, with D hard to call. Trimming left V 1 base short and J 6 bases short, with 10 bases between. CDR1 and CDR2 from the germline V gene are MGHDK and SYGVNS. CDR3 length: 14 amino acids. CDR3 protein: CASSEFGSLQPQHF. The DNA of the CDR3 is TGTGCCAGCAGTGAATTCGGCAGTCTTCAGCCCCAGCATTTT.